This TCR beta chain was found in a study of tumor and adjacent non-tumor tissue in lung cancer. Study-wide findings and caveats: TCR diversity was significantly greater in tumor than normal lung tissue. Top 100 clones took a larger repertoire share in normal lung.

The sample holds a few counts of this clonotype. The antigen is unknown. A clone one base away is much larger, so this may be a read error. This sample's RNA came from whole unsorted tissue. The germline V gene encodes CDR1 SQVTM and CDR2 ANQGSEA. The V end lost 6 bases, the J end lost 2 bases, and 26 bases lay between the germline ends. This CDR3 contains 18 residues. TCRbeta libraries were built with three rounds of nested PCR, modified from ARM-PCR. TCRdb fed the multiplex PCR reads into MiXCR, producing one record per CDR3 protein. The sample includes 65,000 to 75,000 distinct CDR3 sequences, roughly 72% of them seen just once.

This chain uses TRBV29-1 with TRBJ2-4; D perhaps matches TRBD2 (5 bases). Sequencing input: lung tumor tissue. The clonotype was recovered from a man in his 60s with non-small cell lung cancer. For the CDR3, the DNA is TGCAGCGTGGATACACCGGGATCCCGGGCCGAAACCAAAAACATTCAGTACTTC. This encodes CSVDTPGSRAETKNIQYF.